This is a list of T cell receptor beta chains from one sample in a study of T cell responses to AZD1222 COVID-19 vaccine. Repertoires were generated with immunoSEQ multiplex PCR, while TCRdb's copy carries only in-frame clones and drops some. The sample has about 130,000 clones, 75% to 90% seen once; the top ten hold roughly 4.3%. This specimen was peripheral blood, taken on day 0 of AZD1222 vaccination. Receptors originate from an adult in good health. Both conserved end residues are part of each CDR3. A D gene is named only where the DNA matches it firmly. Clone size is shown for a subset of rows, as once, few, many or a class of expanded clone.

cdr3_nt	cdr3_aa	clone_size	d_call	v_call	j_call
TGTGCCAGTAGCCCTTCCGGGACACCCTACAATGAGCAGTTCTTC	CASSPSGTPYNEQFF	few	NA	TRBV19	TRBJ2-1
TGCGCCAGCAGCCCATACCGAGCTGTGGACTATGGCTACACCTTC	CASSPYRAVDYGYTF	few	NA	TRBV4-1	TRBJ1-2
TGTGCCAGCAGTTTATGGGGTCCTCTGAACACAGATACGCAGTATTTT	CASSLWGPLNTDTQYF	NA	NA	TRBV28	TRBJ2-3
TGTGCCAGCAGCCAAGTCGCGGCAGATACGCAGTATTTT	CASSQVAADTQYF	NA	NA	TRBV5-6	TRBJ2-3
TGTGCTGGGGGGTATAGCAATCAGCCCCAGCATTTT	CAGGYSNQPQHF	few	NA	TRBV28	TRBJ1-5
TGTGCCAGTCAAAGCTCCTACAATGAGCAGTTCTTC	CASQSSYNEQFF	few	NA	TRBV19	TRBJ2-1
TGTGCCAGCAGCTTAGCCAGCGGGGGCGTCACGGATACGCAGTATTTT	CASSLASGGVTDTQYF	NA	TRBD2	TRBV7-6	TRBJ2-3
TGTGCCAGCAGTCCCCCCGGGGGACAGGGAAACAATGAGCAGTTCTTC	CASSPPGGQGNNEQFF	few	TRBD1	TRBV28	TRBJ2-1
TGTGCCAGCAGCCAAGAAGGGAGGGCGGGTAGAGGCTACACCTTC	CASSQEGRAGRGYTF	few	NA	TRBV3-1/TRBV3-2	TRBJ1-2
TGTGCCAGCAGTCGCCGGGACAGAGCTGTTGAAAAACTGTTTTTT	CASSRRDRAVEKLFF	NA	TRBD1	TRBV6-5	TRBJ1-4
TGCAGCGTTGTGACAGGGATCGAGCAGTACTTC	CSVVTGIEQYF	NA	TRBD1	TRBV29-1	TRBJ2-7
TGCGCCAGCAGCTGGCTTGGGACAGGGAATGAAAAACTGTTTTTT	CASSWLGTGNEKLFF	NA	TRBD1	TRBV5-1	TRBJ1-4
TGTGCCGTCGTGGGCAGGGATGGCTACACCTTC	CAVVGRDGYTF	few	NA	TRBV5-4	TRBJ1-2
TGTGCCTGGAGTGGACAGTCTAATTCACCCCTCCACTTT	CAWSGQSNSPLHF	NA	NA	TRBV30	TRBJ1-6
TGTGCCAGCACCCGCTCGGGGGGCTATGGCTACACCTTC	CASTRSGGYGYTF	few	NA	TRBV6-5	TRBJ1-2
TGTGCCAGCAGCCAAGAAGGGACTCCCGTCTATGGCTACACCTTC	CASSQEGTPVYGYTF	NA	NA	TRBV3-1/TRBV3-2	TRBJ1-2
TGTGCCAGCAGTCTCAAGGCCGAGAGAACCAATGAGCAGTTCTTC	CASSLKAERTNEQFF	few	NA	TRBV27	TRBJ2-1
TGTGCCAGCAGCTTAGGGGACAGGGGTTATGGCTACACCTTC	CASSLGDRGYGYTF	NA	TRBD1	TRBV7-8	TRBJ1-2
TGTGCCAGCAGCTTAAACCACGTAGGTCAGCCCCAGCATTTT	CASSLNHVGQPQHF	once	NA	TRBV7-2	TRBJ1-5
TGTGCCTCCGGGGGAGGGGAATCACCCCTCCACTTT	CASGGGESPLHF	NA	NA	TRBV10-3	TRBJ1-6
TGTGCCAGCAGTGCCCAGACCGGGACATCTAGCAATCAGCCCCAGCATTTT	CASSAQTGTSSNQPQHF	NA	NA	TRBV6-1	TRBJ1-5
TGCGCCAGCAGTGAGGGGGGACAGGCTCTATACGAGCAGTACTTC	CASSEGGQALYEQYF	NA	TRBD1	TRBV10-1	TRBJ2-7
TGTGCCAGCAGTGAGGGAGGGGGCTACGGACAGCCCCAGCATTTT	CASSEGGGYGQPQHF	NA	TRBD1	TRBV2	TRBJ1-5
TGTGCCAGTGCCCCGGGACACATTAGCAATCAGCCCCAGCATTTT	CASAPGHISNQPQHF	NA	NA	TRBV19	TRBJ1-5
TGTGCCAGCGGAAGATCAAACAGGGCAACCTACGAGCAGTACTTC	CASGRSNRATYEQYF	few	NA	TRBV2	TRBJ2-7
TGCGCCAGCAGCCAAGACGGCCCCTATGGCTACACCTTC	CASSQDGPYGYTF	NA	NA	TRBV4-1	TRBJ1-2
TGTGCCAGCAGTTTCGGGAATATACAGCCCCAGCATTTT	CASSFGNIQPQHF	NA	NA	TRBV12-3/TRBV12-4	TRBJ1-5
TGTGCCAGCAGCTCGCAGGGAGGGGATTCACCCCTCCACTTT	CASSSQGGDSPLHF	NA	NA	TRBV7-3	TRBJ1-6
TGTGCCTGGAGTAAGGACAGGGGAGGCACTGAAGCTTTCTTT	CAWSKDRGGTEAFF	NA	TRBD1	TRBV30	TRBJ1-1
TGTGCCACCAGCAAGGGTGGGACAGAGCCCAACTATGGCTACACCTTC	CATSKGGTEPNYGYTF	NA	TRBD1	TRBV15	TRBJ1-2
TGTGCCATCCTAGGCGGGGTAGGCACAGATACGCAGTATTTT	CAILGGVGTDTQYF	NA	NA	TRBV10-3	TRBJ2-3
TGTGCCAGCAGTGAGTTTCCAGGGAGCGGCTATGGCTACACCTTC	CASSEFPGSGYGYTF	NA	NA	TRBV6-1	TRBJ1-2
TGTGCCAGTAGTGACGTTCGCGGAAGCACAGATACGCAGTATTTT	CASSDVRGSTDTQYF	NA	NA	TRBV19	TRBJ2-3
TGTGCCAGCAGTTACCGTACAGGGGCCTTAACTGAAGCTTTCTTT	CASSYRTGALTEAFF	NA	TRBD1	TRBV6-5	TRBJ1-1
TGTGCCAGCAGTTTAGGTTCTAGCACAGATACGCAGTATTTT	CASSLGSSTDTQYF	NA	NA	TRBV28	TRBJ2-3
TGCGCCAGCAGCTTGGGAGGGTGGGATCAGCCCCAGCATTTT	CASSLGGWDQPQHF	NA	NA	TRBV5-1	TRBJ1-5
TGCAGTGCTAGGGACAGCTACGAGCAGTACTTC	CSARDSYEQYF	NA	NA	TRBV20-1	TRBJ2-7
TGTGCCAGCAGCCCGGAGGGACCCAGACAAGAGACCCAGTACTTC	CASSPEGPRQETQYF	NA	NA	TRBV5-4	TRBJ2-5
TGTGCCAGTAGCCCACAGGTGAACACTGAAGCTTTCTTT	CASSPQVNTEAFF	NA	NA	TRBV2	TRBJ1-1
TGTGCCAGCAGCTACCCCCGGTACAGGGGCTTCTCCTACGAGCAGTACTTC	CASSYPRYRGFSYEQYF	NA	TRBD1	TRBV28	TRBJ2-7
TGTGCCAGCGGACTTGGGGTGGAAGGTGAGCAGTTCTTC	CASGLGVEGEQFF	NA	NA	TRBV7-9	TRBJ2-1
TGTGCCAGTAAGACAGGGGCGGCCGGGGAGCTGTTTTTT	CASKTGAAGELFF	NA	TRBD1	TRBV19	TRBJ2-2
TGTGCCAGCAGCTTAGGGGTGGGGAGGGATAGCAATCAGCCCCAGCATTTT	CASSLGVGRDSNQPQHF	NA	NA	TRBV11-2	TRBJ1-5
TGTGCCAGCAGCCAAGATGGAGTAGGTTATAGCAATCAGCCCCAGCATTTT	CASSQDGVGYSNQPQHF	NA	NA	TRBV3-1/TRBV3-2	TRBJ1-5
TGTGCCAGCAGTGGACTTTATGGCTACACCTTC	CASSGLYGYTF	NA	NA	TRBV28	TRBJ1-2